The clone carrying this T cell receptor beta chain appeared a single time. Antigen specificity is unknown. The method was immunoSEQ multiplex PCR; TCRdb's version includes in-frame clones alone and lacks a portion of them. The table records over 45,000 clones, roughly 90% of them present only once. This sample was included in a study of OX40 agonist ivuxolimab in advanced cancers. Study at large: An anti-OX40 (CD134) antibody with agonistic activity, ivuxolimab, was administered to patients. Participants, 65% to 85% male, averaged approximately 56 years of age, ranging from about 23 to 85.

Per the germline V gene, CDR1 is MGHRA and CDR2 is YSYEKL. V was clipped by 0 bases and J by 2 bases, with 11 bases between them. The CDR3 is made up of 16 amino acids. Notes on the study in general: In CD8+ T cells, expanded clones were on average more numerous than in CD4+. Nonresponders, in some cases, also had low normalized T-cell clonal expansion.

The J gene is TRBJ1-5, the V gene TRBV4-1, with D tentatively TRBD1 (5 bases). The sequencing here drew on CD4+ or CD8+ T cells sorted from blood, taken in a trial of the OX40 agonist ivuxolimab. This sequence was found in an adult with an advanced solid tumor such as melanoma, head and neck, liver or kidney cancer. The CDR3 DNA is TGCGCCAGCAGCCAAGATGGGGCGGGCGGCAATCAGCCCCAGCATTTT. Its protein product is CASSQDGAGGNQPQHF.